This T cell receptor (beta chain) comes out of a study of T cells in Graves' hyperthyroidism and ophthalmopathy. Germline V gives CDR1 ENHRY, CDR2 SYGVKD. The V end was cut by 3 bases, the J end by 2 bases, with 10 bases between. This CDR3 has 14 amino acids. For the diagnoses, clinical symptoms, serum thyroxine and TRAb, thyroid ultrasound and orbital computed tomography were used. This clonotype has more than one count but fewer than ten. Its target is unknown. Amplification targeted TCR beta CDR3 regions from RNA transcripts. The HTBI set primed first-round TCR CDR3 RT-PCR. MiXCR, applied by TCRdb to the multiplex PCR reads, yields one record per CDR3 protein. This table holds hundreds of thousands of distinct CDR3 sequences, just under 45% found once. Study findings and constraints: From stable hyperthyroidism, ophthalmopathy was set apart by a 13 V-J model. Most thyroid clonotypes that were expanded above 0.001 also turned up in blood.

The chain uses TRBV10-3 and TRBJ2-5; D gene ambiguous. This receptor was identified in an adult man with Graves' disease, either hyperthyroidism or ophthalmopathy (not recorded which). The material sequenced was peripheral blood or thyroid tissue (not recorded which). The CDR3 sequence: CAISDRNSQETQYF. For the CDR3, the DNA is TGTGCCATCAGTGATCGTAACTCACAAGAGACCCAGTACTTC.